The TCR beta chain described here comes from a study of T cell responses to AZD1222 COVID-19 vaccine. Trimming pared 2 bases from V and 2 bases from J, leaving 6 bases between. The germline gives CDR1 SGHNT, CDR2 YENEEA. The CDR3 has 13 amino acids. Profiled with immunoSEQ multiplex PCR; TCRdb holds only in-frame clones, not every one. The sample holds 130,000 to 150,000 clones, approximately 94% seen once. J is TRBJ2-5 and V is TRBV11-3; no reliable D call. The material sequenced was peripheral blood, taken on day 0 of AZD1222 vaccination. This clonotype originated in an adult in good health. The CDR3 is CASSLSRQETQYF. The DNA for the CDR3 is TGTGCCAGCAGCTTATCGCGGCAAGAGACCCAGTACTTC.